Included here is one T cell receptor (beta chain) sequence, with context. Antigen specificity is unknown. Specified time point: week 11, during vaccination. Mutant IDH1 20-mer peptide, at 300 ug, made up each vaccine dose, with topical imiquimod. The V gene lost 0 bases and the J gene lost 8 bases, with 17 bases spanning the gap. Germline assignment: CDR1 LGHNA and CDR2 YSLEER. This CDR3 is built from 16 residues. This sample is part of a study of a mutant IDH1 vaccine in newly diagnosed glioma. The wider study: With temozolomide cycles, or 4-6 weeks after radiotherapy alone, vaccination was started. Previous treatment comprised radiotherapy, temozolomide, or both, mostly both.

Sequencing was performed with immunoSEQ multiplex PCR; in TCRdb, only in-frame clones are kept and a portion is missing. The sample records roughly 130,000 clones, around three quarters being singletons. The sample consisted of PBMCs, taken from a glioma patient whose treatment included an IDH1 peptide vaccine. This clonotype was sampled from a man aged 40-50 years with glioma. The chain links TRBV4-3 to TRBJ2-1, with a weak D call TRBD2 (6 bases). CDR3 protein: CASSQEPGLLGDEQFF. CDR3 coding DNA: TGCGCCAGCAGCCAAGAGCCGGGACTTTTGGGCGATGAGCAGTTCTTC.